Listed below are T cell receptor beta chains from one sample, sequenced in a study of T cells in localized non-small cell lung cancer. Measured with immunoSEQ multiplex PCR; TCRdb has only the in-frame clones, and not every one. This table holds tens of thousands of clones, approximately 90% found once. The specimen was peripheral blood, collected before any cancer treatment. The receptors shown here come from a man aged 35 to 69 with stage I squamous cell lung carcinoma. Both conserved end residues are part of each CDR3. The order of the fields is J gene, CDR3 length, D gene, V gene, clone size, CDR3 DNA, CDR3 protein. The D gene is left open where the match is weak. Some rows have no size entry. The others give once, few or many, or a class for an expanded clone.

TRBJ2-7 14 - TRBV19 - TGTGCCAGTAGACAGGGACGATTCTCCTACGAGCAGTACTTC CASRQGRFSYEQYF
TRBJ1-5 19 - TRBV10-2 - TGCGCCAGCTCGTTCGGCTTCCAGAGGGGGGGCTCGGGCAATCAGCCCCAGCATTTT CASSFGFQRGGSGNQPQHF
TRBJ1-6 15 - TRBV5-5 - TGTGCCAGCAGCACAAGACAGAATCAGATTTCACCCCTCCACTTT CASSTRQNQISPLHF
TRBJ1-4 15 TRBD1 TRBV2 - TGTGCCAGCGGGAGGGGGCGTCAAACTAATGAAAAACTGTTTTTT CASGRGRQTNEKLFF
TRBJ2-2 13 - TRBV10-3 - TGTGCCATAAACGGAAGGGGGGACGGGGAGCTGTTTTTT CAINGRGDGELFF
TRBJ1-2 14 - TRBV5-6 - TGTGCCAGCAGCTTGATAAACACTAACTATGGCTACACCTTC CASSLINTNYGYTF
TRBJ2-7 14 - TRBV18 - TGTGCCAGCTCACCAACTAGTTTTTCCTACGAGCAGTACTTC CASSPTSFSYEQYF
TRBJ2-2 15 - TRBV19 - TGTGCCAGTAGTAGCGGACAAGTAAACACCGGGGAGCTGTTTTTT CASSSGQVNTGELFF
TRBJ1-5 15 TRBD1 TRBV2 once TGTGCCAGCAGGGCACAGGGGATTCGAAATCAGCCCCAGCATTTT CASRAQGIRNQPQHF
TRBJ1-5 16 - TRBV6-1 - TGTGCCAGCAGTGAAGCAACGAGCCGTTGGAATCAGCCCCAGCATTTT CASSEATSRWNQPQHF
TRBJ1-2 11 - TRBV20-1 - TGCAGTGGGAGGAATAACTATGGCTACACCTTC CSGRNNYGYTF
TRBJ2-6 16 - TRBV18 - TGTGCCAGCTCCCCACCTACTTTATCTGGGGCCAACGTCCTGACTTTC CASSPPTLSGANVLTF